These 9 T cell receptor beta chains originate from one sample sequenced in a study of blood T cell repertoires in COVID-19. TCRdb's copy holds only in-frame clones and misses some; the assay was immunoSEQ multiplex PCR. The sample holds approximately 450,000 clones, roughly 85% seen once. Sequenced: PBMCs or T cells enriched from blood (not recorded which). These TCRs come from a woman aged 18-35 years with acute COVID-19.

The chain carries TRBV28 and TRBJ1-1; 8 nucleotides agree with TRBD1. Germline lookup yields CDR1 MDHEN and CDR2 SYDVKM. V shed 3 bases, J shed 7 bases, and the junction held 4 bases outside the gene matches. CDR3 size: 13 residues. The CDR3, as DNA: TGTGCCAGCAGTTTGAGAGGACAGGGTGAAGCTTTCTTT. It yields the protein CASSLRGQGEAFF.

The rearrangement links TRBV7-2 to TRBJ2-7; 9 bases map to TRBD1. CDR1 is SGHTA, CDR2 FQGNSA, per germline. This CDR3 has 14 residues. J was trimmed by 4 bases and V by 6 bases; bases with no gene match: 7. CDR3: CASSPGTGRYEQYF. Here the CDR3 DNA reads TGTGCCAGCAGTCCCGGGACAGGGAGATACGAGCAGTACTTC.

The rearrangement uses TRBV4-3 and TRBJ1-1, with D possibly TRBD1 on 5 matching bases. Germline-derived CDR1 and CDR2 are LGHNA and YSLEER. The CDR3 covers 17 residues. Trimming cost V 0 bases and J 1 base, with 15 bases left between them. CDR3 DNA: TGCGCCAGCAGCCAAGATTATTTAGGGGCGAAGAACACTGAAGCTTTCTTT. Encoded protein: CASSQDYLGAKNTEAFF.

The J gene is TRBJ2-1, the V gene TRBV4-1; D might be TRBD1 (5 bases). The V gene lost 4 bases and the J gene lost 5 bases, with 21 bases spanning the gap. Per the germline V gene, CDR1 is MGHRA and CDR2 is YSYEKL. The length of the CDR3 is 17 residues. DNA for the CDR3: TGCGCCAGCAGCCTCCTATCGACAGCCGTCTTAAACAATGAGCAGTTCTTC. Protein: CASSLLSTAVLNNEQFF.

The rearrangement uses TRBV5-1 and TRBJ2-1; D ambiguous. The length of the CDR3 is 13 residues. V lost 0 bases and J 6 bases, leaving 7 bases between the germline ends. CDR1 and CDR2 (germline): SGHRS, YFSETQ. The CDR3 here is CASSLGTINEQFF. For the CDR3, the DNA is TGCGCCAGCAGCTTGGGAACAATCAATGAGCAGTTCTTC.

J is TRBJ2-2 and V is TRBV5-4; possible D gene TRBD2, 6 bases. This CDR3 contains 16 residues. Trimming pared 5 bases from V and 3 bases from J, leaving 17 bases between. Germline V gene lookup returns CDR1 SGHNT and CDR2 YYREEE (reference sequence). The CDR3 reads CASSTGTPRDTGELFF. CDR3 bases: TGTGCCAGCAGTACCGGGACTCCGAGGGACACCGGGGAGCTGTTTTTT.

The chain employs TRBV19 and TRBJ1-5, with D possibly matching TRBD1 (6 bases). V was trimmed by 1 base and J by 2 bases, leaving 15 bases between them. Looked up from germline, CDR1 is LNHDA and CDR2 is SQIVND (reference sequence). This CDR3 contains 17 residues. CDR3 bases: TGTGCCAGTAGTATAGGACAGGAGAGGATCGGCAATCAGCCCCAGCATTTT. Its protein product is CASSIGQERIGNQPQHF.

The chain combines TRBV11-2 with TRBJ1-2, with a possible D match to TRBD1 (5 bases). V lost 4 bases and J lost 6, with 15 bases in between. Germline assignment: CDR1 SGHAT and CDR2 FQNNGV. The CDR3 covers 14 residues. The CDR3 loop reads CASSSRRGDDGYTF. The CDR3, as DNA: TGTGCCAGCAGCTCTCGGCGGGGGGACGATGGCTACACCTTC. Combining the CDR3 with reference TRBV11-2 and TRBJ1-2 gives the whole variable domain EAGVAQSPRYKIIEKRQSVAFWCNPISGHATLYWYQQILGQGPKLLIQFQNNGVVDDSQLPKDRFSAERLKGVDSTLKIQPAKLEDSAVYLCASSSRRGDDGYTFGSGTRLTVV.

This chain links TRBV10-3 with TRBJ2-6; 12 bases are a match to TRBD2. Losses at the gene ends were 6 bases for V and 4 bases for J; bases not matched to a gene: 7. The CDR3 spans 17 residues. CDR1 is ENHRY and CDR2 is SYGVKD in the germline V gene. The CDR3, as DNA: TGTGCCATCAGCAATCTAGCGGGAGGGTTCGGGGCCAACGTCCTGACTTTC. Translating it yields CAISNLAGGFGANVLTF.